Listed here is a single T cell receptor (beta chain). The germline gives CDR1 SGHVS, CDR2 FNYEAQ. The CDR3 extends over 17 amino acids. The ends lost 5 bases at V and 7 bases at J; junction bases unmatched: 14. These data belong to a study of Ad26.COV2.S vaccination and SARS-CoV-2 variants. Clones were sequenced by immunoSEQ multiplex PCR, and TCRdb holds only the in-frame ones, with some missing. The table lists 400,000 to 500,000 clones, approximately 87% of them singletons. As for treatment: around 19 received Ad26.COV2.S at low or high dose, single or two shots; about 5 received placebo; per-sample allocation not given. Samples came from day 63 after the first vaccine or placebo injection.

Here the sequenced sample was peripheral blood, taken in a trial of Ad26.COV2.S vaccine versus placebo. The V call is TRBV7-6, the J call TRBJ2-1, with 10 bases identical to TRBD1. The receptor's source is a person aged 18-65 years who received the Ad26.COV2.S COVID-19 vaccine or a placebo. CDR3 DNA sequence: TGTGCCAGCAGCCACCCGGTCGGGGACAGGGGTTGGAATGAGCAGTTCTTC. This codes for CASSHPVGDRGWNEQFF.